This T cell receptor (beta chain) derives from a study of blood T cell repertoires in COVID-19. Looking at the study overall: T cells, B-cell-depleted T cells, or PBMCs provided the cDNA or gDNA that served as material.

The CDR3 contains 13 residues. The V and J ends lost 8 bases and 2 bases, in that order; junction bases with no gene match: 3. Looked up from germline, CDR1 is MDHEN and CDR2 is SYDVKM. The repertoire was sequenced with immunoSEQ multiplex PCR; TCRdb's copy has only in-frame clones and lacks some. The sample lists a few hundred thousand clones, 88% occurring once. Input material: peripheral blood. The chain employs TRBV28 and TRBJ2-7; 10 positions match TRBD1. The TCR sequence derives from a man between 60 and 75 years old who had recovered from COVID-19. The CDR3 DNA reads TGTGCCAGCGGAGGACAGGGGGCCTACGAGCAGTACTTC. Translation gives CASGGQGAYEQYF.